Listed below are T cell receptor beta chains from one sample, sequenced in a study of blood T cell repertoires in COVID-19. Profiling relied on immunoSEQ multiplex PCR, and the TCRdb table lists in-frame clones only, not all of them. The table records tens of thousands of clones, around 88% of them present only once. The sequenced material came from peripheral blood. These receptors were obtained from an elderly woman with active or convalescent COVID-19. The CDR3 runs from the conserved cysteine through the conserved F or W. A D gene is named only where the DNA matches it firmly. Clone size, where shown, is once, few, many, or a class for clones that have expanded.

cdr3_nt,cdr3_aa,clone_size,v_call,j_call,d_call
TGTGCCAGCAGTATCCTTCGGGAGGGCCAAGAGACCCAGTACTTC,CASSILREGQETQYF,NA,TRBV28,TRBJ2-5,TRBD2
TGTGCCAGCAGCCAAGCCGGCGGGAGTGTGCGCACAGATACGCAGTATTTT,CASSQAGGSVRTDTQYF,NA,TRBV3-1/TRBV3-2,TRBJ2-3,TRBD2
TGTGCAAGTCGCTTAGCAACGTTTGTGACTAGCGGGAGGGGTAATGAGCAGTTCTTC,CASRLATFVTSGRGNEQFF,NA,TRBV12-2,TRBJ2-1,NA
TGTGCCAGCAGTGAAGCGGGCAGGGGTGGGAACACCGGGGAGCTGTTTTTT,CASSEAGRGGNTGELFF,NA,TRBV2,TRBJ2-2,NA
TGTGCCAGCAGTTACTCGGGGGGGCAGGAGACCCAGTACTTC,CASSYSGGQETQYF,NA,TRBV6-6,TRBJ2-5,NA
TGCGCCAGCAGATCACCCGGGAACCTGAACACTGAAGCTTTCTTT,CASRSPGNLNTEAFF,NA,TRBV4-1,TRBJ1-1,NA
TGTGCCAGCAGCTTGGAGGGGGAGACCCAGTACTTC,CASSLEGETQYF,NA,TRBV2,TRBJ2-5,NA
TGTGCCAGCAGTTTTAACAGGGAAACTGAAGCTTTCTTT,CASSFNRETEAFF,NA,TRBV12-3/TRBV12-4,TRBJ1-1,NA
TGTGCCAGCAGCACAGGGGGAGGATCGTACAATGAGCAGTTCTTC,CASSTGGGSYNEQFF,NA,TRBV7-2,TRBJ2-1,TRBD1
TGTGCCAGCAGTGAAGACAGGGGGTATAACACTGAAGCTTTCTTT,CASSEDRGYNTEAFF,NA,TRBV2,TRBJ1-1,TRBD1
TGTGCCAGCTCACCACCGTCTACCAATGAGCAGTTCTTC,CASSPPSTNEQFF,NA,TRBV18,TRBJ2-1,NA
TGTGCCAGTAGTGGATGGACAGGGGACGACATTCAGTACTTC,CASSGWTGDDIQYF,NA,TRBV19,TRBJ2-4,TRBD1
TGTGCCAGCAGCTTAAATGCGGTTAATTACGAGCAGTACTTC,CASSLNAVNYEQYF,NA,TRBV11-2,TRBJ2-7,NA
TGTGCCAGCAGCACAACGGGGGGGCAGGAGCAGTTCTTC,CASSTTGGQEQFF,NA,TRBV7-2,TRBJ2-1,TRBD2
TGTGCCAGCAGCGGTACTCTTAGCGGGAAAAGCTCCTACAATGAGCAGTTCTTC,CASSGTLSGKSSYNEQFF,NA,TRBV7-9,TRBJ2-1,TRBD2
TGTGCCAGTAGTGTTAAAGGGACATTGAACACTGAAGCTTTCTTT,CASSVKGTLNTEAFF,NA,TRBV19,TRBJ1-1,NA
TGTGCCAGCAGCTCATTAGCGGGCCCTTACAATGAGCAGTTCTTC,CASSSLAGPYNEQFF,NA,TRBV11-3,TRBJ2-1,TRBD2
TGTGCCAGCAGCCACAGGCTAGAAGGTAATGAGCAGTTCTTC,CASSHRLEGNEQFF,NA,TRBV13,TRBJ2-1,NA
TGTGCCAGCAGCTTACGAGTGTCCGAGACGCAGTATTTT,CASSLRVSETQYF,NA,TRBV7-9,TRBJ2-3,NA
TGTGCCAGCAGCTTGGCAGGGGGCACTACCACTGAAGCTTTCTTT,CASSLAGGTTTEAFF,NA,TRBV7-3,TRBJ1-1,TRBD1
TGCGCCAGCAGCCAACAACCCGGACAGGGAAACACCATATATTTT,CASSQQPGQGNTIYF,NA,TRBV4-3,TRBJ1-3,NA
TGTGCCAGCAGCTTGAGGCAGGTGTACAGTGAGCAGTTCTTC,CASSLRQVYSEQFF,NA,TRBV5-6,TRBJ2-1,NA
TGTGCCAGCAGAAGGGAGGGGTCCTATAATTCACCCCTCCACTTT,CASRREGSYNSPLHF,NA,TRBV6-5,TRBJ1-6,NA
TGTGCCAGCAGCGCCCAGGGTGGATGGGGCAATGAGCAGTTCTTC,CASSAQGGWGNEQFF,NA,TRBV9,TRBJ2-1,NA
TGTGCCAGCAGCCCCCGCTTTAGGGACTCCTCCTACAATGAGCAGTTCTTC,CASSPRFRDSSYNEQFF,few,TRBV7-9,TRBJ2-1,NA
TGTGCCAGCAGAGACGATCCGGGACAGGGTCGCGAGCAGTTCTTC,CASRDDPGQGREQFF,once,TRBV3-1/TRBV3-2,TRBJ2-1,TRBD1
TGTGCCAGCTCACCTCGGACAGGTGAAAATCAGCCCCAGCATTTT,CASSPRTGENQPQHF,NA,TRBV18,TRBJ1-5,TRBD1
TGTGCCAGCAGCCAAGAGGTTCGGCGGGAGGGGGGTTACAATGAGCAGTTCTTC,CASSQEVRREGGYNEQFF,NA,TRBV3-1/TRBV3-2,TRBJ2-1,TRBD2
TGCGCCAGCAGTCTGGACTCCGACAATGAGCAGTTCTTC,CASSLDSDNEQFF,NA,TRBV23-1,TRBJ2-1,NA
TGTGCCAGTAGTACCACAGGGACGAAGGCCAAAAACATTCAGTACTTC,CASSTTGTKAKNIQYF,NA,TRBV19,TRBJ2-4,NA
TGTGCCAGCAGTTTAGACGGAGAATCGCCCCAGCATTTT,CASSLDGESPQHF,once,TRBV28,TRBJ1-5,NA
TGTGCCAGCAGTTTAACAGGTTGGGGCCAAGAGACCCAGTACTTC,CASSLTGWGQETQYF,NA,TRBV27,TRBJ2-5,NA
TGTGCCAGCAGTCTTGGGACTGGAGAGACCCAGTACTTC,CASSLGTGETQYF,NA,TRBV2,TRBJ2-5,NA
TGTGCCAGCAGCCCGCGACCCCGGGTGGGTCCCGCGGGGGGAAACACCATATATTTT,CASSPRPRVGPAGGNTIYF,NA,TRBV11-2,TRBJ1-3,NA
TGTGCCAGCTCACCACGAGAAGGACAGGGTTCCACTGAAGCTTTCTTT,CASSPREGQGSTEAFF,NA,TRBV18,TRBJ1-1,TRBD1
TGTGCCACCAGTGATGGGAGGGCCAACTATGGCTACACCTTC,CATSDGRANYGYTF,NA,TRBV24-1,TRBJ1-2,NA
TGCAGCGCTGAGGGGGGGGCGGCGGGGACCGGGGAGCTGTTTTTT,CSAEGGAAGTGELFF,NA,TRBV29-1,TRBJ2-2,NA
TGTGCCAGCAGCTTACCGGGACAGACCTCCGCGAGCTATGGCTACACCTTC,CASSLPGQTSASYGYTF,NA,TRBV7-2,TRBJ1-2,TRBD1
TGTGCCAGCTCACCACCAGCCACGCACACTGAAGCTTTCTTT,CASSPPATHTEAFF,few,TRBV18,TRBJ1-1,NA
TGTGCCAGCAGCCAAGCAGGGGCGGGTCAGCCCCAGCATTTT,CASSQAGAGQPQHF,few,TRBV3-1/TRBV3-2,TRBJ1-5,NA
TGTGCCAGCAGTGAGGCGCTAGCTCAAGAGACCCAGTACTTC,CASSEALAQETQYF,once,TRBV2,TRBJ2-5,NA
TGTGCCAGCAGGACAGGGACGGGTCAGCCCCAGCATTTT,CASRTGTGQPQHF,NA,TRBV28,TRBJ1-5,TRBD1
TGTGCCAGCAGTTTATCCCCCGGGGAGGGATATCAGCCCCAGCATTTT,CASSLSPGEGYQPQHF,NA,TRBV27,TRBJ1-5,NA
TGTGCCAGCAGTTCCTTCACAGGGTCCAATGAGCAGTTCTTC,CASSSFTGSNEQFF,NA,TRBV28,TRBJ2-1,NA
TGTGCCAGCAGCTTGATGAGTCCAGGCAACACCGGGGAGCTGTTTTTT,CASSLMSPGNTGELFF,NA,TRBV7-3,TRBJ2-2,NA